This is a list of T cell receptor beta chains from one sample in a study of identical twins. In TCRdb, the 5' RACE reads were re-called with MiXCR into one record per CDR3 protein. Of around 490,000 distinct CDR3 sequences listed, around 15% were seen once; the top ten hold 0.44%. The same data also contributed to another study, on yellow fever vaccine responses in identical twins.

The sample consisted of CD4+ T cells sorted from blood. The receptor source for this set is a young woman in good health. Both conserved end residues are part of each CDR3. The D gene is left open where the match is weak. Clone sizes are given selectively: once, few, many, or a class where the clone is expanded.

>TRBV4-2|few|NA|TRBJ1-5
CASSRGFPDRLNSNQPQHF
TGTGCCAGCAGCCGCGGGTTCCCCGACAGGCTAAATAGCAATCAGCCCCAGCATTTT
>TRBV6-9|NA|NA|TRBJ1-2
CASIGRRHYGYTF
TGTGCCAGCATCGGCAGGCGGCACTATGGCTACACCTTC
>TRBV15|NA|NA|TRBJ1-1
CATSRGEAANTEAFF
TGTGCCACCAGCAGAGGGGAGGCAGCGAACACTGAAGCTTTCTTT
>TRBV3-1|NA|NA|TRBJ2-1
CASKGPLVGLNEQFF
TGTGCCAGCAAGGGCCCCCTCGTCGGGTTGAATGAGCAGTTCTTC
>TRBV11-2|few|NA|TRBJ2-3
CASSPQATDTQYF
TGTGCCAGCAGCCCCCAGGCCACAGATACGCAGTATTTT
>TRBV4-2|few|NA|TRBJ2-2
CASSPYNGPPNTGELFF
TGTGCCAGCAGCCCATACAACGGGCCTCCGAACACCGGGGAGCTGTTTTTT
>TRBV20-1|few|TRBD2|TRBJ2-3
CSARDLAGVSPDTQYF
TGCAGTGCTAGAGATCTAGCGGGAGTGTCCCCAGATACGCAGTATTTT
>TRBV27|few|TRBD1|TRBJ1-1
CASREDRATEAFF
TGTGCCAGCAGGGAAGACAGGGCCACTGAAGCTTTCTTT
>TRBV7-8|few|TRBD1|TRBJ2-6
CASSLWPRQGSGANVLTF
TGTGCCAGCAGCTTATGGCCTCGACAGGGATCTGGGGCCAACGTCCTGACTTTC
>TRBV2|NA|NA|TRBJ2-7
CASSEAAASSYEQYF
TGTGCCAGCAGTGAAGCGGCGGCCAGCTCCTACGAGCAGTACTTC
>TRBV25-1|few|NA|TRBJ2-7
CASSGVRVVGEQYF
TGTGCCAGCAGTGGTGTGCGGGTAGTAGGCGAGCAGTACTTC
>TRBV24-1|many|TRBD1|TRBJ2-3
CATSDWTGSGTDTQYF
TGTGCCACCAGTGACTGGACAGGGAGTGGCACAGATACGCAGTATTTT
>TRBV12-3/TRBV12-4|NA|TRBD1|TRBJ1-1
CASSNRGTEAFF
TGTGCCAGCAGTAACAGGGGGACTGAAGCTTTCTTT
>TRBV4-1|few|TRBD2|TRBJ2-3
CASRPTSGPPTYTDTQYF
TGCGCCAGCAGGCCGACTAGCGGACCACCAACGTACACAGATACGCAGTATTTT
>TRBV27|NA|NA|TRBJ2-7
CASRDRAGHSYEQYF
TGTGCCAGCAGGGATCGAGCGGGACACTCCTACGAGCAGTACTTC
>TRBV11-2|NA|TRBD2|TRBJ2-2
CASSFPSGRSGNTGELFF
TGTGCCAGCAGCTTCCCTAGCGGGAGAAGTGGGAACACCGGGGAGCTGTTTTTT
>TRBV7-8|few|NA|TRBJ2-1
CASSLVQGEQFF
TGTGCCAGCAGCTTAGTCCAAGGCGAGCAGTTCTTC
>TRBV24-1|NA|TRBD1|TRBJ1-5
CATSDPQGNSNQPQHF
TGTGCCACCAGTGACCCACAGGGGAATAGCAATCAGCCCCAGCATTTT
>TRBV27|NA|NA|TRBJ2-7
CASSSASLYEQYF
TGTGCCAGCAGTTCAGCGAGTCTTTACGAGCAGTACTTC
>TRBV5-1|few|TRBD1|TRBJ2-7
CASSVTGQGSTEQYF
TGCGCCAGCAGCGTAACGGGACAGGGGTCGACCGAGCAGTACTTC
>TRBV20-1|NA|NA|TRBJ2-7
CSASWDEQYF
TGCAGTGCTAGTTGGGACGAGCAGTACTTC
>TRBV12-3/TRBV12-4|NA|NA|TRBJ2-1
CASSPPRDFGNEQFF
TGTGCCAGCAGCCCACCCCGGGACTTCGGGAATGAGCAGTTCTTC
>TRBV27|once|TRBD1|TRBJ2-5
CASGGQGGETQYF
TGTGCCAGCGGAGGACAGGGAGGAGAGACCCAGTACTTC
>TRBV29-1|many|TRBD1|TRBJ2-3
CSLRDTGQGTDTQYF
TGCAGCTTACGTGATACTGGACAGGGAACAGATACGCAGTATTTT
>TRBV12-5|NA|NA|TRBJ2-3
CASGPGKKGGTSADTQYF
TGTGCTAGTGGTCCAGGCAAAAAGGGGGGGACGAGTGCAGATACGCAGTATTTT
>TRBV6-5|few|NA|TRBJ2-5
CASSSYLEVETQYF
TGTGCCAGCAGTTCCTACTTAGAAGTGGAGACCCAGTACTTC
>TRBV12-3/TRBV12-4|many|TRBD2|TRBJ2-4
CASSLDSGTSRNIQYF
TGTGCCAGCAGTTTAGATAGCGGGACAAGCCGGAACATTCAGTACTTC
>TRBV4-1|few|TRBD2|TRBJ2-2
CASSQDAKLAVVNTGELFF
TGCGCCAGCAGCCAAGATGCGAAACTAGCGGTCGTAAACACCGGGGAGCTGTTTTTT
>TRBV19|few|TRBD1|TRBJ1-1
CASSGNRGDPHTEAFF
TGTGCCAGTAGTGGGAACAGGGGCGACCCGCACACTGAAGCTTTCTTT
>TRBV6-5|NA|TRBD1|TRBJ2-3
CASSYQTGSEVF
TGTGCCAGCAGTTACCAGACAGGGTCTGAGGTTTTT
>TRBV10-3|NA|NA|TRBJ1-2
CARGANYGYTF
TGTGCAAGGGGTGCTAACTATGGCTACACCTTC
>TRBV12-3/TRBV12-4|many|NA|TRBJ1-4
CASRPGTTSNEKLFF
TGTGCCAGCAGACCCGGGACAACTTCTAATGAAAAACTGTTTTTT
>TRBV21-1|NA|NA|TRBJ2-3
CASSKFIGFPNTDTQYF
TGTGCCAGCAGCAAATTCATCGGGTTTCCTAACACAGATACGCAGTATTTT
>TRBV2|few|TRBD1|TRBJ2-1
CASSTDRAEQFF
TGTGCCAGCAGTACGGACAGGGCAGAGCAGTTCTTC
>TRBV10-3|NA|NA|TRBJ1-2
CAISESAFDANYGYTF
TGTGCCATCAGTGAGTCCGCATTTGACGCGAACTATGGCTACACCTTC
>TRBV27|NA|NA|TRBJ2-7
CASSIPWGEQYF
TGTGCCAGCAGTATCCCATGGGGCGAGCAGTACTTC
>TRBV2|NA|TRBD1|TRBJ2-5
CASSATGSETQYF
TGTGCCAGCAGTGCGACAGGGTCAGAGACCCAGTACTTC
>TRBV7-3|NA|TRBD1|TRBJ2-7
CASSPGPGTGSYEQYF
TGTGCCAGCAGCCCCGGCCCCGGGACAGGTTCCTACGAGCAGTACTTC
>TRBV3-1|NA|NA|TRBJ2-1
CASTQGPLPYNEQFF
TGTGCCAGCACCCAAGGGCCACTTCCATACAATGAGCAGTTCTTC
>TRBV4-1|few|TRBD1|TRBJ2-3
CASSQGGTGLDTQYF
TGCGCCAGCAGCCAAGGAGGGACAGGGCTTGATACGCAGTATTTT
>TRBV18|few|TRBD1|TRBJ1-5
CASSPQGVGNQPQHF
TGTGCCAGCTCGCCTCAGGGGGTAGGCAATCAGCCCCAGCATTTT
>TRBV7-8|NA|NA|TRBJ2-2
CASSLATTNTGELFF
TGTGCCAGCAGCTTAGCCACCACGAACACCGGGGAGCTGTTTTTT
>TRBV29-1|NA|NA|TRBJ2-5
CSVVSQGNQETQYF
TGCAGCGTTGTGAGCCAGGGGAATCAAGAGACCCAGTACTTC
>TRBV15|NA|NA|TRBJ2-5
CATSRDLASETQYF
TGTGCCACCAGCAGAGATCTCGCCTCGGAGACCCAGTACTTC
>TRBV5-1|NA|NA|TRBJ2-1
CASSLVGRSVHEQFF
TGCGCCAGCAGCTTGGTCGGGAGAAGCGTTCATGAGCAGTTCTTC
>TRBV11-2|many|NA|TRBJ2-1
CASSYGDGGRLGQFF
TGTGCCAGCAGCTATGGTGACGGGGGCCGTCTCGGGCAGTTCTTC
>TRBV18|NA|NA|TRBJ2-1
CASSTQLYEQFF
TGTGCCAGCTCAACCCAGTTATATGAGCAGTTCTTC
>TRBV12-3/TRBV12-4|few|TRBD2|TRBJ2-1
CASSLGTSDNNEQFF
TGTGCCAGCAGTTTGGGGACTAGCGATAACAATGAGCAGTTCTTC
>TRBV12-3/TRBV12-4|NA|NA|TRBJ1-1
CASSRDGTEAFF
TGTGCCAGCAGCAGGGATGGCACTGAAGCTTTCTTT
>TRBV25-1|few|NA|TRBJ2-4
CASIGSKNIQYF
TGTGCCAGCATCGGGTCCAAAAACATTCAGTACTTC
>TRBV28|few|TRBD2|TRBJ2-1
CASSSPSGWFDEQFF
TGTGCCAGCAGTTCTCCTAGCGGGTGGTTCGATGAGCAGTTCTTC
>TRBV10-3|NA|NA|TRBJ1-4
CAISGSSGAGEKLFF
TGTGCCATCAGTGGAAGTTCGGGGGCCGGTGAAAAACTGTTTTTT
>TRBV28|few|TRBD2|TRBJ2-2
CASSRGLALNTGELFF
TGTGCCAGCAGCAGGGGACTAGCGTTGAACACCGGGGAGCTGTTTTTT
>TRBV5-1|NA|NA|TRBJ2-3
CASSPGVSGTYNAPQYF
TGCGCCAGCAGCCCGGGGGTCTCCGGGACTTACAATGCACCGCAGTATTTT